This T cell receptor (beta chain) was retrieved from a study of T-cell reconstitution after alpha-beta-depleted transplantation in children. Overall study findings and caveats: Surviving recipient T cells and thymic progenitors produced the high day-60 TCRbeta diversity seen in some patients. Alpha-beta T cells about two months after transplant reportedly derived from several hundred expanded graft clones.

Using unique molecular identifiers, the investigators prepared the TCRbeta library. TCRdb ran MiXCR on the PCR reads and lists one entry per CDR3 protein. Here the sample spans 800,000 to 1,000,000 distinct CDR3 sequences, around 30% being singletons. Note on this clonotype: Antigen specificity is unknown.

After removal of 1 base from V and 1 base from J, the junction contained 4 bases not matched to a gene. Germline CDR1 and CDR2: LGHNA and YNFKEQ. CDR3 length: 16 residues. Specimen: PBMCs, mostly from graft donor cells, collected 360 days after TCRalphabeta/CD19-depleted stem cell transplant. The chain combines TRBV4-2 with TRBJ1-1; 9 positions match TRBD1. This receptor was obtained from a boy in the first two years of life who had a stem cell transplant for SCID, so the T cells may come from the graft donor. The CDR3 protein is CASSQGDRAQNTEAFF. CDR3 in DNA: TGTGCCAGCAGCCAAGGGGACAGGGCTCAGAACACTGAAGCTTTCTTT.